This T cell receptor beta chain was obtained from a study of T cell repertoires in cytomegalovirus infection. Study context: A matching HLA type, together with CMV infection, was signaled by public TCR beta signatures.

Via MiXCR, TCRdb re-called the reads, giving one row per CDR3 protein. The table has some 180,000 distinct CDR3 sequences, under 25% seen once. The germline V gene encodes CDR1 SQVTM and CDR2 ANQGSEA. CDR3 length: 13 amino acids. The germline V and J ends were trimmed by 4 bases and 6 bases, with 12 bases remaining between them. The receptor comes from a human donor in good health (CMV status not recorded). Some clones in this sample may be carry-over from other donors' samples. The chain joins TRBV29-1 to TRBJ2-2; D may be TRBD1 or TRBD2 (5 bases each). The material sequenced was PBMCs. Written as DNA, the CDR3 is TGCAGCGTTGTCCCAAGGGGAGCCGGGGAGCTGTTTTTT. It codes for CSVVPRGAGELFF.